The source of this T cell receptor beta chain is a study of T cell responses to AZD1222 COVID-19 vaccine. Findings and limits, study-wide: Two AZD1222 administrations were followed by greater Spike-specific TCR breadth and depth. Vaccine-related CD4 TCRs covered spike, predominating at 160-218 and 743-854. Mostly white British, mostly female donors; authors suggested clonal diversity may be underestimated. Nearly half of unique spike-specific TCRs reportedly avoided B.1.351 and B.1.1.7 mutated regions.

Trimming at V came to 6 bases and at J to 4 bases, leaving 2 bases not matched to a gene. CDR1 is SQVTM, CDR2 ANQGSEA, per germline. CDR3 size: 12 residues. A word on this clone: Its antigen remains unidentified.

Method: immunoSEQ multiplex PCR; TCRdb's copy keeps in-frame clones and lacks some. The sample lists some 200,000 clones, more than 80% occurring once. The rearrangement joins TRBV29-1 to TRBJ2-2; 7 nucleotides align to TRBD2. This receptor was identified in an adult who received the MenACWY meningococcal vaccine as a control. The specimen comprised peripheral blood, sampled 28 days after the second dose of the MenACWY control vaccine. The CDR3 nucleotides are TGCAGCGTGACGGGGGGCACCGGGGAGCTGTTTTTT. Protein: CSVTGGTGELFF.